Shown below are 29 T cell receptor beta chains from a single sample sequenced in a study of shared clonotypes between healthy human individuals. Sequencing used immunoSEQ multiplex PCR; TCRdb keeps in-frame clones, though not all of them. Altogether millions of clones are present, roughly 96% being singletons, with the ten largest covering approximately 0.13%. Sequenced sample: naive CD4+ T cells sorted from blood. Subset specified: CD45RA+ positively selected. The receptors stem from a man between 18 and 35 years old in good health.

This clone was seen a single time. The chain carries TRBV7-9 and TRBJ2-2; weak D call: TRBD2 (6 bases). CDR1 SEHNR and CDR2 FQNEAQ come from the germline V gene (reference sequence). Between the trimmed V and J ends, which lost 5 bases and 8 bases, there was a span of 15 bases. The CDR3 spans 14 residues. The CDR3 DNA reads as TGTGCCAGCAGCCGACGGGACTCCTCGGGGGAGCTGTTTTTT. This encodes CASSRRDSSGELFF.

The chain joins TRBV7-8 to TRBJ1-1, with D perhaps matching TRBD1 (5 bases). Trimming took off 6 bases at V and 5 bases at J, with 19 bases between the two ends. CDR1 and CDR2 from the germline V gene are SGHVS and FQNEAQ. CDR3 length: 15 residues. CDR3 amino acids: CASRFGGAVSTEAFF. The CDR3 coding sequence is TGTGCCAGCAGATTCGGTGGGGCGGTTTCGACTGAAGCTTTCTTT.

The chain employs TRBV5-1 and TRBJ2-2; 7 bases match TRBD1. The CDR3 loop spans 14 amino acids. J was trimmed by 5 bases and V by 4 bases; bases with no gene match: 5. Germline V lookup: CDR1 SGHRS, CDR2 YFSETQ. CDR3 sequence (DNA): TGCGCCAGCAGCCAGGGACAGACGACCGGGGAGCTGTTTTTT. Protein sequence: CASSQGQTTGELFF.

This sequence joins TRBV18 and TRBJ1-4; D is unclear. This CDR3 is 15 amino acids long. Germline V gene sequence: CDR1 KGHSH, CDR2 LQKENI. Trimming took 4 bases from V and 0 from J, leaving 9 bases between them. CDR3 residues: CASSLRHPTNEKLFF. For the CDR3, the DNA is TGTGCCAGCTCACTCAGACACCCAACTAATGAAAAACTGTTTTTT. Full variable domain (rest looked up from reference TRBV18 and TRBJ1-4): NAGVMQNPRHLVRRRGQEARLRCSPMKGHSHVYWYRQLPEEGLKFMVYLQKENIIDESGMPKERFSAEFPKEGPSILRIQQVVRGDSAAYFCASSLRHPTNEKLFFGSGTQLSVL.

The V call is TRBV2, the J call TRBJ2-3, with D maybe TRBD1 (5 bases). There are 15 residues in the CDR3. Germline V gives CDR1 SNHLY, CDR2 FYNNEI. The V gene lost 7 bases and the J gene lost 0 bases, with 14 bases spanning the gap. Here the CDR3 DNA reads TGTGCCAGCAACTATCGTGGGGCGAGCACAGATACGCAGTATTTT. Residues: CASNYRGASTDTQYF.

The V gene is TRBV20-1, the J gene TRBJ2-5; 7 positions agree with TRBD2. CDR1 and CDR2 (germline): DFQATT, SNEGSKA (reference sequence). V trimming: 7 bases; J trimming: 4 bases; junction bases outside the gene matches: 3. The CDR3 runs to 11 residues. The CDR3 coding sequence is TGCAGTGGGGGGGGTAGAGAGACCCAGTACTTC. It is translated as CSGGGRETQYF.

The chain joins TRBV14 to TRBJ1-4, with TRBD1 matching over 7 bases. The V gene end was trimmed by 6 bases and the J gene end by 3 bases; junction bases not matched to a gene: 7. This CDR3 is 15 amino acids long. The germline CDR1 and CDR2 sequences are SGHDN and FVKESK. CDR3 in amino acids: CASSQLGQSNEKLFF. CDR3 sequence (DNA): TGTGCCAGCAGTCAACTGGGACAGTCTAATGAAAAACTGTTTTTT.

The chain combines TRBV4-3 with TRBJ2-1; 12 nucleotides align to TRBD2. V dropped 3 bases and J dropped 5; count of bases not matched to a gene: 5. The germline CDR1 and CDR2 sequences are LGHNA and YSLEER. The CDR3 sequence is 16 residues long. The CDR3 sequence is CASSQWTSGIDNEQFF. The DNA of the CDR3 is TGCGCCAGCAGCCAGTGGACTAGCGGGATAGACAATGAGCAGTTCTTC.

The chain recombines TRBV6-5 with TRBJ2-7; D may correspond to TRBD1 or TRBD2 (5 bases each). CDR3 size: 14 residues. V was shortened by 4 bases and J by 2 bases, with 12 bases between the two germline ends. Germline V gene sequence: CDR1 MNHEY, CDR2 SVGAGI. For the CDR3, the DNA is TGTGCCAGCAGTTCGACCCAGGGACCCTACGAGCAGTACTTC. Protein product: CASSSTQGPYEQYF.

The V call is TRBV6-1, the J call TRBJ1-3; TRBD1 matches at 7 bases. This CDR3 is 14 amino acids long. V dropped 7 bases and J dropped 4; count of bases not matched to a gene: 7. Germline V lookup: CDR1 MNHNS, CDR2 SASEGT. The CDR3 loop reads CASNTRDSGNTIYF. The CDR3 DNA follows: TGTGCCAGCAATACCCGGGACAGCGGAAACACCATATATTTT.

The V call is TRBV6-5, the J call TRBJ2-1, with no clear D. The CDR3 consists of 15 residues. Germline CDR1 is MNHEY and CDR2 is SVGAGI. The V end was cut by 6 bases, the J end by 7 bases, with 19 bases between. For the CDR3, the DNA is TGTGCCAGCAGCCCTAGACTGGGTGAGAGGAATGAGCAGTTCTTC. This codes for CASSPRLGERNEQFF.

This rearrangement joins TRBV7-3 to TRBJ1-1; no clear D gene. Trimming took off 5 bases at V and 1 base at J, with 14 bases between the two ends. CDR3 length equals 15 residues. In germline, CDR1 is SGHTA, CDR2 FQGTGA. The CDR3 region has the DNA TGTGCCAGCAGCCCTGACGGACGGAAGAACACTGAAGCTTTCTTT. This codes for CASSPDGRKNTEAFF.

The chain links TRBV18 to TRBJ1-1, with a tentative D call TRBD1 (6 bases). The CDR3 is 15 amino acids. Germline assignment: CDR1 KGHSH and CDR2 LQKENI. Trimming took 6 bases from V and 1 from J, leaving 15 bases between them. In nucleotides, the CDR3 is TGTGCCAGCTCGAGGACAGAGGCGGGGAACACTGAAGCTTTCTTT. Translation gives CASSRTEAGNTEAFF. Filled out from reference TRBV18 and TRBJ1-1, the complete variable domain reads NAGVMQNPRHLVRRRGQEARLRCSPMKGHSHVYWYRQLPEEGLKFMVYLQKENIIDESGMPKERFSAEFPKEGPSILRIQQVVRGDSAAYFCASSRTEAGNTEAFFGQGTRLTVV.

This clone was counted once. J is TRBJ2-1 and V is TRBV19; D may be TRBD2 (6 bases). This CDR3 has 15 residues. Germline assignment: CDR1 LNHDA and CDR2 SQIVND (reference sequence). Trimming left V 4 bases short and J 9 bases short, with 19 bases between. CDR3 region: CASSRGTSRGGEQFF. CDR3 sequence (DNA): TGTGCCAGTAGTAGAGGGACTTCCCGGGGAGGTGAGCAGTTCTTC.

The rearrangement uses TRBV13 and TRBJ2-2, with 7 positions matching TRBD1. The CDR3 extends over 15 amino acids. CDR1 and CDR2 from the germline V gene are PRHDT and FYEKMQ (reference sequence). With 2 bases clipped from V and 4 bases from J, the junction kept 4 bases outside the gene matches. CDR3 protein: CASSLWTGSTGELFF. CDR3 DNA: TGTGCCAGCAGCTTATGGACAGGCAGCACCGGGGAGCTGTTTTTT. The full variable domain, in which reference TRBV13 and TRBJ2-2 provide the parts outside the CDR3, is AAGVIQSPRHLIKEKRETATLKCYPIPRHDTVYWYQQGPGQDPQFLISFYEKMQSDKGSIPDRFSAQQFSDYHSELNMSSLELGDSALYFCASSLWTGSTGELFFGEGSRLTVL.

The rearrangement links TRBV2 to TRBJ2-1; 7 positions agree with TRBD1. Germline V CDR1 and CDR2: SNHLY, FYNNEI. J lost 6 bases, V lost 8 bases, and 13 bases had no gene match. The CDR3 loop spans 15 amino acids. The CDR3 region is CASGSGRSGGNEQFF. The CDR3 coding sequence is TGTGCCAGCGGAAGTGGACGGTCAGGGGGCAATGAGCAGTTCTTC.

This clone has a handful of counts. The V gene is TRBV30, the J gene TRBJ2-7; D may correspond to TRBD1 or TRBD2 (5 bases each). The V gene's germline CDR1 is GTSNPN and CDR2 SVGIG (reference sequence). The length of the CDR3 is 13 residues. The V gene lost 5 bases and the J gene lost 5 bases, with 16 bases spanning the gap. The CDR3 bases are TGTGCCTGGGGGGGTGGACGGCTCAACGAGCAGTACTTC. The encoded protein is CAWGGGRLNEQYF.

The chain couples TRBV7-9 to TRBJ2-5; D not resolved. Germline CDR1 SEHNR, CDR2 FQNEAQ (reference sequence). The CDR3 extends over 13 amino acids. V shed 8 bases and J shed 0 bases, with 10 bases lying between them. CDR3 amino acids: CASSRVDQETQYF. CDR3 DNA: TGTGCCAGCTCCCGGGTTGACCAAGAGACCCAGTACTTC. The full variable domain, with the rest looked up from reference TRBV7-9 and TRBJ2-5, is DTGVSQNPRHKITKRGQNVTFRCDPISEHNRLYWYRQTLGQGPEFLTYFQNEAQLEKSRLLSDRFSAERPKGSFSTLEIQRTEQGDSAMYLCASSRVDQETQYFGPGTRLLVL.

The chain carries TRBV28 and TRBJ1-1; 8 bases line up with TRBD1. The V and J ends lost 6 bases and 4 bases, in that order; junction bases with no gene match: 13. The CDR3 covers 16 residues. The germline V gene encodes CDR1 MDHEN and CDR2 SYDVKM. CDR3 coding DNA: TGTGCCAGCAGCCCAGACCGAGGACAGGGCGGCACTGAAGCTTTCTTT. Amino acid sequence: CASSPDRGQGGTEAFF.

The chain recombines TRBV7-8 with TRBJ1-2, with D possibly TRBD1 on 5 matching bases. Looked up from germline, CDR1 is SGHVS and CDR2 is FQNEAQ. CDR3 length: 15 amino acids. V lost 5 bases and J lost 2, with 15 bases in between. CDR3 bases: TGTGCCAGCAGCGTGCGGTCTGGGGACAACTATGGCTACACCTTC. This codes for CASSVRSGDNYGYTF.

This chain links TRBV18 with TRBJ1-3, with D maybe TRBD1 (6 bases). Germline-derived CDR1 and CDR2 are KGHSH and LQKENI. There are 14 residues in the CDR3. Between the trimmed V and J ends, which lost 3 bases and 3 bases, there was a span of 9 bases. CDR3 protein: CASSPDRLGNTIYF. The CDR3 coding sequence is TGTGCCAGCTCACCCGACAGGCTTGGAAACACCATATATTTT.

A word on this clone: The identical CDR3 is also encoded by other nucleotide sequences in the sample. The rearrangement links TRBV2 to TRBJ1-5; the D gene is possibly TRBD1 (6 bases). Germline assignment: CDR1 SNHLY and CDR2 FYNNEI. The germline V and J ends were trimmed by 7 bases and 0 bases, with 13 bases remaining between them. The CDR3 runs to 15 residues. Written as DNA, the CDR3 is TGTGCCAGCACACTAGAGGGGGATAGCAATCAGCCCCAGCATTTT. Translation gives CASTLEGDSNQPQHF.

V is TRBV7-8 and J is TRBJ2-7, with TRBD1 matching over 7 bases. V lost 5 bases, J lost 8 bases, and 15 bases stayed unmatched. CDR1 SGHVS and CDR2 FQNEAQ come from the germline V gene. This CDR3 has 15 residues. CDR3 bases: TGTGCCAGCAGCCCCACCGGGACAGAGACCGGGAAGCAGTACTTC. Its protein product is CASSPTGTETGKQYF.

The chain combines TRBV6-1 with TRBJ2-3; TRBD2 matches at 9 bases. Trimming at V came to 4 bases and at J to 0 bases, leaving 2 bases not matched to a gene. The length of the CDR3 is 15 residues. Germline CDR1 reads MNHNS; CDR2 reads SASEGT. The CDR3 is CASSGTSVSTDTQYF. The CDR3 DNA follows: TGTGCCAGCAGTGGGACTAGCGTTAGCACAGATACGCAGTATTTT.

Of note for this clone: At one boundary the junction diverges from the germline segment, which might be a read error. The genes are TRBV7-7 and TRBJ2-5, with a weak D call TRBD1 (6 bases). Germline CDR1 is SSHAT and CDR2 is FNYEAQ (reference sequence). This CDR3 is 14 amino acids long. The CDR3 DNA is TGTGCTAGCAGCCCGATGCAAACAGGGGAGACCCAGTACTTC. It is translated as CASSPMQTGETQYF.

The chain has TRBV19 and TRBJ1-2; the D gene is possibly TRBD1 (5 bases). Per the germline V gene, CDR1 is LNHDA and CDR2 is SQIVND (reference sequence). With 2 bases removed from V and 7 bases from J, the gap between germline ends came to 17 bases. This CDR3 contains 15 residues. This CDR3 is CASSIRGQGPLGYTF. The CDR3 nucleotides read TGTGCCAGTAGTATAAGAGGACAAGGCCCCCTTGGCTACACCTTC. The full variable domain, rest sourced from reference TRBV19 and TRBJ1-2, is DGGITQSPKYLFRKEGQNVTLSCEQNLNHDAMYWYRQDPGQGLRLIYYSQIVNDFQKGDIAEGYSVSREKKESFPLTVTSAQKNPTAFYLCASSIRGQGPLGYTFGSGTRLTVV.

The rearrangement uses TRBV6-6 and TRBJ1-2, with D possibly matching TRBD1 (5 bases). The CDR3 spans 12 residues. Trimming removed 7 bases at V and 7 bases at J, with 13 bases between. Germline V gives CDR1 MNHNY, CDR2 SVGAGI (reference sequence). CDR3 amino acids: CASMRVGPGYTF. Written as DNA, the CDR3 is TGTGCCAGCATGAGGGTGGGGCCTGGCTACACCTTC.

CDR3 protein: CASRKFAQSPYEQYF. As DNA, the CDR3 is TGTGCCAGCCGAAAATTCGCACAGTCCCCCTACGAGCAGTACTTC. The chain is built from TRBV2 and TRBJ2-7; D is unresolved. Germline values: CDR1 SNHLY, CDR2 FYNNEI. V was cut by 8 bases and J by 2 bases, with 19 bases left in between. This CDR3 spans 15 amino acids.

The CDR3 bases are TGTGCCAGCAGTTACTCGGTGTGGAATGAAAAACTGTTTTTT. Amino acids: CASSYSVWNEKLFF. This chain connects TRBV6-5 to TRBJ1-4; D is uncertain. CDR1 MNHEY and CDR2 SVGAGI come from the germline V gene. V lost 0 bases to trimming and J lost 5 bases, with 7 bases between them. The CDR3 sequence is 14 residues long.